These T cell receptor beta chains were read from a single sample in a study of cytomegalovirus exposure and HLA in healthy donors. Assay: immunoSEQ multiplex PCR; the TCRdb copy retains only in-frame clones and omits some. The sample yields under 150,000 clones, around 80% seen once. The sample consisted of PBMCs. The receptors originated from a female donor in good health and CMV-seropositive. Both conserved end residues are part of each CDR3. A D gene is named only where the DNA matches it firmly. Clone sizes are given selectively: once, few, many, or a class where the clone is expanded.

J gene	D gene	V gene	clone size	CDR3 DNA	CDR3 protein
TRBJ2-7	NA	TRBV7-2	NA	TGTGCCAGCAGCTTAGGCCCGGGCTCCTACGAGCAGTACTTC	CASSLGPGSYEQYF
TRBJ2-3	TRBD2	TRBV5-1	NA	TGCGCCAGCAGCTTATGGACTAGCGGGAGTACAGATACGCAGTATTTT	CASSLWTSGSTDTQYF
TRBJ2-7	TRBD2	TRBV4-1	few	TGCGCCAGCAGCCACCCCGGACTAGCGGGAGGAGAGCAGTACTTC	CASSHPGLAGGEQYF
TRBJ1-1	TRBD1	TRBV4-1	NA	TGCGCCAGCAGCCGCACAGGGGGCAGGACTGAAGCTTTCTTT	CASSRTGGRTEAFF
TRBJ2-5	TRBD2	TRBV30	NA	TGTGCCTGGAGCGACTACCGGACTAGCATGGAGACCCAGTACTTC	CAWSDYRTSMETQYF
TRBJ2-7	NA	TRBV11-2	once	TGTGCCAGCAGCTTATCCGGGTCTCGCGCCTACGAGCAGTACTTC	CASSLSGSRAYEQYF
TRBJ2-5	NA	TRBV5-8	NA	TGTGCCAGCAGCCCCCGACAGAACCAAGAGACCCAGTACTTC	CASSPRQNQETQYF
TRBJ2-3	TRBD2	TRBV5-4	NA	TGTGCCAGCAGCTCGGGGGACTACACAGATACGCAGTATTTT	CASSSGDYTDTQYF
TRBJ2-1	NA	TRBV30	NA	TGTGCCTGGATTCGGGGGAGCTCCTACAATGAGCAGTTCTTC	CAWIRGSSYNEQFF
TRBJ2-6	TRBD1	TRBV28	NA	TGTGCCAGCAGTAACAGGGGTGGGGCCAACGTCCTGACTTTC	CASSNRGGANVLTF
TRBJ2-7	NA	TRBV5-5	NA	TGTGCCAGCAGCTTGATAGCGGCCCGCTCCTACGAGCAGTACTTC	CASSLIAARSYEQYF
TRBJ2-1	TRBD1	TRBV7-9	NA	TGTGCCAGCAGCTTAGACAGGGGGCAGTACAATGAGCAGTTCTTC	CASSLDRGQYNEQFF
TRBJ2-2	NA	TRBV5-1	NA	TGCGCCACATCATCATTGAACACCGGGGAGCTGTTTTTT	CATSSLNTGELFF
TRBJ1-4	NA	TRBV15	few	TGTGCCACCAGCAGAGATCCCGGAGCGGACGAAAAACTGTTTTTT	CATSRDPGADEKLFF
TRBJ2-2	NA	TRBV5-1	NA	TGCGCCAGCAGCTTGGATGGTCAGTACGACACCGGGGAGCTGTTTTTT	CASSLDGQYDTGELFF
TRBJ2-7	TRBD1	TRBV4-3	few	TGCGCCAGCAGCCCCCTAGGGCGGGACAGGGTCGACGAGCAGTACTTC	CASSPLGRDRVDEQYF
TRBJ2-1	NA	TRBV11-2	NA	TGTGCCAGCAGTGAGACGGGAGAAGGGAATGAGCAGTTCTTC	CASSETGEGNEQFF
TRBJ2-7	TRBD2	TRBV30	few	TGTGCCTGGAGTGGGGAACTAGCGGGAGCCGAGCAGTACTTC	CAWSGELAGAEQYF
TRBJ1-2	NA	TRBV6-1	NA	TGTGCCAGCACCCAAGAAGTGGGGCTAGGGGGCTACACCTTC	CASTQEVGLGGYTF
TRBJ2-7	TRBD2	TRBV2	NA	TGTGCCAGCAGTCTTGAACTAGCGTCGGCCAACTCCTACGAGCAGTACTTC	CASSLELASANSYEQYF
TRBJ1-6	NA	TRBV11-2	NA	TGTGCCAGCAGCTTAAGGTTGGGCAGTGGCAATTCACCCCTCCACTTT	CASSLRLGSGNSPLHF
TRBJ2-4	TRBD2	TRBV5-1	once	TGCGCCAGCAGCTTGGAACTAGCGGGAGGAAAAAACATTCAGTACTTC	CASSLELAGGKNIQYF
TRBJ2-5	TRBD1	TRBV5-1	few	TGCGCCAGCAGCAACGGGGACAGGGCCCAAGAGACCCAGTACTTC	CASSNGDRAQETQYF
TRBJ1-5	NA	TRBV6-5	NA	TGTGCCAGCAGTCCCGACAGCCCCAATCAGCCCCAGCATTTT	CASSPDSPNQPQHF
TRBJ2-7	NA	TRBV11-3	few	TGTGCCAGCAGACCATCGACAGAGGACTCCTACGAGCAGTACTTC	CASRPSTEDSYEQYF
TRBJ2-2	TRBD1	TRBV10-1	NA	TGCGCCAGCAGTGCCCGGACAGGGGTCGGGGAGCTGTTTTTT	CASSARTGVGELFF
TRBJ1-2	NA	TRBV5-1	NA	TGCGCCAGCAGCTTGGGGCAGGTGAACGGTGGCTACACCTTC	CASSLGQVNGGYTF
TRBJ2-2	NA	TRBV21-1	few	TGTGCCAGCAGCGAGGGGGGACAGGGCAACACCGGGGAGCTGTTTTTT	CASSEGGQGNTGELFF
TRBJ2-3	TRBD1	TRBV5-1	NA	TGCGCCAGCAGCTTGCTGCCAGGGGGCGCAGATACGCAGTATTTT	CASSLLPGGADTQYF
TRBJ1-2	TRBD1	TRBV30	NA	TGTGCCTGTACAGGGGGTAGCTATGGCTACACCTTC	CACTGGSYGYTF
TRBJ2-7	NA	TRBV14	NA	TGTGCCAGCAGCCCAACCCGAGACTCCAAGGGGGAGCAGTACTTC	CASSPTRDSKGEQYF
TRBJ1-6	NA	TRBV5-4	NA	TGTGCCAGCAGCTACGAGCAGGGGTCTACACCCCTCCACTTT	CASSYEQGSTPLHF
TRBJ1-2	NA	TRBV29-1	once	TGCAGCGCTGAGACAGGAGTTACCAACTATGGCTACACCTTC	CSAETGVTNYGYTF
TRBJ2-3	TRBD2	TRBV5-1	NA	TGCGCCAGCAGCGTTAAGGGACTAGCCGACCGCACAGATACGCAGTATTTT	CASSVKGLADRTDTQYF
TRBJ2-7	NA	TRBV25-1	NA	TGTGCCAGCAGTGGGCTGGGAGGTGGTTTACGAGAGCAGTACTTC	CASSGLGGGLREQYF
TRBJ2-7	TRBD1	TRBV5-4	NA	TGTGCCAGCAGCCCCGGGACAGGGGGCTTGGACGAGCAGTACTTC	CASSPGTGGLDEQYF
TRBJ2-1	NA	TRBV5-1	NA	TGCGCCAGCAGCAGGGGGAGTGCGGGCGCCGACAATGAGCAGTTCTTC	CASSRGSAGADNEQFF
TRBJ2-3	TRBD1	TRBV11-2	few	TGTGCCAGCAGCCGGGACAGGGGGCACCCAGATACGCAGTATTTT	CASSRDRGHPDTQYF
TRBJ1-5	NA	TRBV4-2	NA	TGTGCCAGCAGCCGGGCACAGGATAGCAATCAGCCCCAGCATTTT	CASSRAQDSNQPQHF
TRBJ2-2	TRBD1	TRBV30	NA	TGTGCCTGGTGGGACAGGCAAACTACCGGGGAGCTGTTTTTT	CAWWDRQTTGELFF
TRBJ2-5	NA	TRBV18	NA	TGTGCCAGCTCACCAGACAGCTCACAAGAGACCCAGTACTTC	CASSPDSSQETQYF
TRBJ2-1	NA	TRBV7-9	NA	TGTGCCAGCAGCACAGGAACTTGGAGCTCCTACAATGAGCAGTTCTTC	CASSTGTWSSYNEQFF
TRBJ2-2	TRBD2	TRBV4-1	NA	TGCGCCAGCAGCCAAGTTGTTAGCGGGGGGCCGAACGCCGGGGAGCTGTTTTTT	CASSQVVSGGPNAGELFF
TRBJ1-2	NA	TRBV19	NA	TGTGCCAGTAGTATGCGGGCTGGGCATGGCTACACCTTC	CASSMRAGHGYTF
TRBJ2-2	TRBD2	TRBV9	NA	TGTGCCAGCAGCAACCTCCCCTTCTCGGGACTAGCGGGAGTCCGGAACACCGGGGAGCTGTTTTTT	CASSNLPFSGLAGVRNTGELFF
TRBJ2-5	NA	TRBV4-2	NA	TGTGCCAGCAGCCAAGGAAGAGAAGAGACCCAGTACTTC	CASSQGREETQYF
TRBJ2-1	NA	TRBV7-6	NA	TGTGCCAGCAGCTTAGGGACAGTCGTGCCTTCCTACAATGAGCAGTTCTTC	CASSLGTVVPSYNEQFF
TRBJ2-7	NA	TRBV6-1	NA	TGTGCCAGCAGTGAAGCGCCAGGGGACCCCTACGAGCAGTACTTC	CASSEAPGDPYEQYF
TRBJ1-2	TRBD1	TRBV9	NA	TGTGCCAGCAGCGACCGATCCGGGACAGGTGGCTACACCTTC	CASSDRSGTGGYTF
TRBJ2-1	TRBD2	TRBV5-1	NA	TGCGCCAGCAGCCCTAGAGGGGCTAGCGGGAGAATGGAAACCTACAATGAGCAGTTCTTC	CASSPRGASGRMETYNEQFF
TRBJ1-6	TRBD1	TRBV19	NA	TGTGCCAGTAAGCTGGGGGGACAGGGGCCACCACCCCTCCACTTT	CASKLGGQGPPPLHF
TRBJ2-1	NA	TRBV2	NA	TGTGCCAGCAGAGCCGGGACAAGTAGTAATGAGCAGTTCTTC	CASRAGTSSNEQFF
TRBJ1-3	TRBD1	TRBV6-5	once	TGTGCCAGCAGTTACGGACAGGGGGTTGGAAACACCATATATTTT	CASSYGQGVGNTIYF
TRBJ2-4	TRBD2	TRBV30	once	TGTGCCTGGAGTGGGACTAGCGGGAGACTAGCCAAAAACATTCAGTACTTC	CAWSGTSGRLAKNIQYF
TRBJ2-5	NA	TRBV20-1	few	TGCAGTGCTAGAGGGCTAGAGACCCAGTACTTC	CSARGLETQYF
TRBJ1-4	TRBD1	TRBV5-5	NA	TGTGCCAGCAGCCACTCCGGGACAGCAAATGAAAAACTGTTTTTT	CASSHSGTANEKLFF
TRBJ2-1	TRBD2	TRBV19	NA	TGTGCCAGTAGTCCAGCGGGAGCTGGGGTCGATGAGCAGTTCTTC	CASSPAGAGVDEQFF